This T cell receptor beta chain emerged from a study of cytomegalovirus exposure and HLA in healthy donors (dated by TCRdb to 2016 to 2017). Context from the whole study: According to an earlier analysis of around 600 of the donors, some 180 million T cells yielded 117 million unique TCR beta sequences and 250 to 350 Gb of sequence data. An early release covering about 600 HLA-typed donors comprised approximately 290 gigabases of sequencing data and around 85 million unique TCR sequences. Of the 300 to 400 genotyped donors, over 65% fell in the genetic ancestry cluster associated with self-reported Caucasian donors. The aim of the study was to test whether cataloging public T cell receptors could identify signatures of past pathogen exposure. Using immunosequencing, the study profiled T cell repertoires from fewer than 700 subjects and related those repertoires to cytomegalovirus serostatus. In addition to the first cohort of approximately 670 subjects, a separate validation cohort of about 120 different subjects was used. The study combined high-throughput TCR immunosequencing, statistical association of individual TCRs with disease status, and machine learning to predict cytomegalovirus infection status. In a later analysis, previously published TCR beta repertoires from 666 donors were re-analyzed and high-resolution HLA genotyping was added so that TCR occurrence patterns could be studied. In the later analysis, no new phenotypic data were used to find candidate immune exposures; instead, reliance was placed on TCR beta sequences and their occurrence across donors. An earlier analysis of several hundred of the donors applied high-throughput TCR beta sequencing to assess whether each TCR beta V gene segment acted as functional or pseudogenic. Donor age, sex, ethnicity and CMV serostatus were compiled together with the repertoire data. A later genetic analysis used genome-wide SNP genotypes for about 65% of the roughly 700 donors, treating that subset as a discovery cohort. Every repertoire in the discovery cohort had been generated on one and the same sequencing platform. Both class I and class II loci were covered by HLA typing, at four-digit resolution. The number of typed donors differed by locus: about 620-640 for A, B, C, DRB1 and DQB1; some 500 for DQA1; some 610 for DPA1; and about 450 for DPB1. A handful of DR-DQ haplotypes were treated as single units for association and clustering because of strong linkage in the cohort. Among roughly 400 genotyped donors of the cohort, an average of approximately 240,000 unique TCR beta nucleotide sequences was sequenced per donor, of which about 19% were non-productive. The paper's findings and limits, for the study overall: A further reported finding was that TCR beta sequences accurately predicted the HLA-A and HLA-B alleles for most subjects in the first cohort. Correlated functional status among segregating V segments might reflect linkage disequilibrium, but an unknown experimental factor could not be ruled out. Broadly in line with IMGT annotations, most TCR beta V segments showed up in productive rearrangements about 87% or about 30% of the time in an earlier analysis of 587 of the donors. Specific HLA alleles were associated with 15,000 to 20,000 TCR beta sequences at a false discovery rate of 0.05 in a later analysis. Strong co-occurrence of HLA alleles, especially DR and DQ, made assigning TCR associations to individual alleles difficult. A cluster of highly shared sequence variants was judged likely to represent a technical artifact of the sequencing pipeline. According to a later analysis, most CMV-associated TCR beta chains appeared to be HLA-restricted, and the HLA associations seemed to be driven largely by CMV exposure. In vitro tests confirmed that a few of the cytomegalovirus-associated TCR beta chains recognize cytomegalovirus antigens. The cohort was sequenced for TCR beta chains only, and without alpha or paired-chain data the features that could be detected were limited. According to a later analysis, TCR association rates differed among HLA loci, with DRB1 alleles showing the most associated TCRs and HLA-C alleles showing the fewest. In a later analysis, several top co-occurrence clusters were reported to appear linked to parvovirus B19, influenza, CMV and Epstein-Barr virus. The authors suggested that the approach could potentially be generalized to other disease states and immunological phenotypes. Most TCR sequences were observed very rarely across donors, whereas some public TCRs were present in many individuals. The only immune exposure information available for the cohort was CMV serostatus. Cytomegalovirus status was reported to be diagnosed by the classifier with high specificity and sensitivity in both the original and validation cohorts. Seventeen rarely observed V segments, including chromosome 9 orphons, were excluded from the earlier analysis of just under 600 of the donors because counts were too low. In a later analysis, HLA-associated TCR beta chains were found to be more clonally expanded and to have lower generation probabilities than equally common non-associated chains. Because the 87-base-pair reads could not distinguish some IMGT-functional V segments, including TRBV6-2 and TRBV6-3, those segments were excluded. Compared with the approximately 670-donor mean, donors in an Asian-associated ancestry cluster had fewer N-insertions in productive TCRs, according to a later genetic analysis. Roughly uniform sequencing depth across donors was assumed in presence/absence analyses, although this assumption may not hold. In a later genetic analysis, a missense DCLRE1C variant was associated with V-gene and J-gene trimming of TCR beta chains, and the association was replicated in an independent cohort. The study gave a list of about 170 TCR beta chains associated with cytomegalovirus. Because HLA typing was missing for some donors at each locus, association tests included only the typed subset.

With respect to this clone: Its recognized antigen is unknown. No much larger clone is present one base from it, and per-base qualities are unavailable.

Libraries came from the immunoSEQ multiplex PCR assay. A mixture of 60 forward primers for TCR Vbeta segments and 13 reverse primers for TCR Jbeta segments was used in the multiplex PCR. The CDR3 region of rearranged TCR beta genes was amplified from genomic DNA by a multiplex PCR assay. The Illumina HiSeq System was used to sequence the amplified TCR beta libraries as 87-base-pair reads. In the paper's pipeline: A later analysis counted approximately 76 million unique TCR beta chains across the roughly 700 repertoires, and around 9.9 million of these chains were shared by at least two donors. A nearest-neighbor algorithm error-corrected the raw reads and collapsed the reads into unique sequences, merging closely related sequences to remove PCR and sequencing errors. To assign V, D and J gene segments, CDR3 sequences were aligned to IMGT reference sequences. For a sequence to be retained, a match of at least six nucleotides to both a V gene segment and a J gene segment was required. Rearrangements were called productive when the CDR3 lacked stop codons and stayed in frame with V and J; all others were non-productive. Following IMGT convention, CDR3 was defined as the stretch from the second conserved V-encoded cysteine up to the conserved J-encoded phenylalanine. The earlier analysis of fewer than 700 of the donors excluded sequences that lacked an unambiguous match to a single V gene segment. In an earlier analysis of approximately 610 of the donors, V segments were called functional above 56.7% productive rearrangements and were called segregating when the between-donor standard deviation exceeded 5%. To diagnose cytomegalovirus status from the catalog of TCR beta chain sequences, a statistical classification framework was built. V and J gene assignment, in a later analysis, came from comparing TCR nucleotide sequences with IMGT/GENE-DB human TR gene sequences. A later analysis assigned CDR3 sequences and most-parsimonious VDJ recombination scenarios with the TCRdist pipeline. In a later analysis, every TCR beta chain was defined by the combination of its CDR3 amino acid sequence and its V-gene family, and reads without a unique V-gene family were dropped. In a later analysis, approximately 590 highly shared, low-generation-probability nucleotide sequences were removed to address suspected cross-contamination and a sequencing artifact. A later analysis calculated a clonal expansion index for each public chain from normalized within-repertoire ranks of inferred template counts. In a later analysis, generation probabilities were computed with a VDJ recombination model fitted to out-of-frame rearrangements, and the resulting probabilities were checked against IGoR. A later analysis scored TCR-TCR, TCR-HLA and TCR-CMV co-occurrence with hypergeometric tests, applying a repertoire-size bias correction to TCR pairs. To estimate false discovery rates, a later analysis permuted the HLA or CMV assignments 20 times. In a later analysis, co-occurring TCRs were grouped using DBSCAN, and TCRdist sequence similarity was added for clustering within HLA-allele-positive subsets. Repertoires with fewer than 30,000 or more than 120,000 public chains were left out of co-occurrence clustering, as were several repertoires with anomalous nucleotide sharing. As stored in TCRdb, this immuneACCESS dataset retains in-frame rearrangements with V and J assigned. A fraction of the clones does not appear; measured against another copy, unresolved V genes explain less than half of the discrepancy, and the remainder lacks a known reason. The D gene and trimming were derived from the DNA, and the V and J assignments and clone size from that table. The sample table records around 190,000 clones; roughly 77% of these occur just once. The ten top clones hold 1.5% to 2% of the sample.

The germline V gene encodes CDR1 DFQATT and CDR2 SNEGSKA (reference sequence). Deletion took 5 bases off V and 5 bases off J, with a span of 9 bases between the germline ends. The CDR3, cysteine through phenylalanine, is 11 amino acids long. Kept here is only the CDR3 DNA, which spans 33 bases and is read in frame from base 1. In total, 666 healthy bone marrow donors made up the cohort. Cohort members were all nominally healthy when sampled, although unrecorded immune exposures were likely present. The donor was CMV seronegative and belonged to the group of around 350 seronegative cohort members. Each donor provided a peripheral blood sample, and peripheral blood mononuclear cells were used for TCR beta sequencing. Genomic DNA extraction from the blood cell samples was performed with the Qiagen DNeasy Blood Extraction Kit.

The chain is encoded by TRBV20-1 joined to TRBJ1-2; no D gene call is confident. Sequenced: PBMCs. This TCR derives from a woman in her forties or fifties in good health and CMV-seronegative. The DNA sequence is TGCAGTGCTTGGGCACTTTATGGCTACACCTTC. Its protein is CSAWALYGYTF.